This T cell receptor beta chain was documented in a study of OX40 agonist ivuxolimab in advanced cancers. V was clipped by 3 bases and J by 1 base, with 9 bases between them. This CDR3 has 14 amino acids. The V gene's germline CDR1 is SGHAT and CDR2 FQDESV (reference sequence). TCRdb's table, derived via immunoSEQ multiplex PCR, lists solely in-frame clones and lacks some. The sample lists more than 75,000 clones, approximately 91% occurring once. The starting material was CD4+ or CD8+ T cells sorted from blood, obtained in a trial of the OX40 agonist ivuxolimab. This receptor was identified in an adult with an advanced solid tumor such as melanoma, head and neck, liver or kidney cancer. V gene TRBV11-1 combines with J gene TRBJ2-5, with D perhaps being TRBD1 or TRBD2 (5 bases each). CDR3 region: CASSLGDFQETQYF. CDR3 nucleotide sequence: TGTGCCAGCAGCTTGGGGGATTTCCAAGAGACCCAGTACTTC.